A selection of T cell receptor beta chains follows, all from one sample in a study of Graves' ophthalmopathy and Graves' hyperthyroidism. TCRdb recomputed calls from the multiplex PCR reads with MiXCR, one row per CDR3 protein. The table shows about 1.2 million distinct CDR3 sequences, with 35% to 40% occurring only once. Sequencing was performed on peripheral blood or thyroid tissue (not recorded which). The origin of the receptors is an adult man with Graves' hyperthyroidism. Each CDR3 is given with its conserved first and last residue. The D gene is left open where the match is weak. Expanded clones get a size class; other rows say once, few or many, or leave the size out.

CASSLQGMNNQPQHF | TGTGCCAGCAGTTTGCAGGGGATGAACAATCAGCCCCAGCATTTT | TRBJ1-5 | - | - | TRBV12-3/TRBV12-4
CASSPGEGAQYF | TGTGCCAGCAGCCCTGGTGAGGGTGCGCAGTACTTC | TRBJ2-7 | - | few | TRBV6-1
CAIRLTGDASEQYF | TGTGCCATCAGGTTAACAGGGGATGCTAGCGAGCAGTACTTC | TRBJ2-7 | TRBD1 | many | TRBV10-3
CASSWSQGAYEQYF | TGTGCCAGCAGTTGGTCGCAGGGCGCCTACGAGCAGTACTTC | TRBJ2-7 | - | few | TRBV12-3/TRBV12-4
CASSLDGQGTEAFF | TGTGCCAGCAGCTTAGACGGACAGGGGACTGAAGCTTTCTTT | TRBJ1-1 | TRBD1 | - | TRBV7-2
CATSSDVQGRGNQPQHF | TGTGCCACCAGCAGTGACGTACAGGGACGGGGAAATCAGCCCCAGCATTTT | TRBJ1-5 | - | few | TRBV15
CASSRTGLENTF | TGTGCCAGCAGTAGGACAGGGCTCGAAAACACCTTC | TRBJ1-2 | TRBD1 | once | TRBV6-5
CASSLSTSGELFF | TGTGCCAGCAGCTTATCGACTAGCGGGGAGCTGTTTTTT | TRBJ2-2 | - | - | TRBV7-8
CATSWMDTQYF | TGTGCCACCAGCTGGATGGATACGCAGTATTTT | TRBJ2-3 | - | many | TRBV15
CASSLALGQGEGYTF | TGCGCCAGCAGCTTGGCCTTGGGACAGGGGGAAGGCTACACCTTC | TRBJ1-2 | TRBD1 | - | TRBV5-1
CASSPFAGATNEKLFF | TGCGCCAGCAGCCCCTTTGCAGGGGCTACAAATGAAAAACTGTTTTTT | TRBJ1-4 | - | - | TRBV5-1
CSATSRLAGIMNEQYF | TGCAGTGCTACCAGCAGACTAGCGGGAATTATGAACGAGCAGTACTTC | TRBJ2-7 | TRBD2 | - | TRBV20-1
CASSLGQFDIKLFF | TGTGCCAGCAGCCTTGGACAGTTCGACATAAAACTGTTTTTT | TRBJ1-4 | - | many | TRBV9
CTSSGQFHYEQYF | TGTACCAGCAGCGGACAATTCCATTACGAGCAGTACTTC | TRBJ2-7 | - | many | TRBV7-9
CASSRDRGYSGNTIYF | TGTGCCAGCAGCCGGGACAGGGGGTACTCTGGAAACACCATATATTTT | TRBJ1-3 | TRBD1 | - | TRBV7-9
CASRTSGEGYEQYF | TGTGCCAGCAGGACTAGCGGGGAGGGCTACGAGCAGTACTTC | TRBJ2-7 | TRBD2 | many | TRBV7-9
CASSPLLGMVGVGYTF | TGTGCCAGTAGCCCCCTCTTGGGTATGGTGGGGGTCGGCTACACCTTC | TRBJ1-2 | - | many | TRBV19
CASSETLSYEQYF | TGCGCCAGCAGTGAGACTCTCTCCTACGAGCAGTACTTC | TRBJ2-7 | - | many | TRBV10-2
CASSQEGHFRAYEQYF | TGCGCCAGCAGCCAAGAAGGACACTTCCGCGCCTACGAGCAGTACTTC | TRBJ2-7 | - | - | TRBV4-1
CSVEDRGTRDEKLFF | TGCAGCGTTGAAGATCGGGGAACGAGGGATGAAAAACTGTTTTTT | TRBJ1-4 | - | - | TRBV29-1
CASRRMTGGSYEQYF | TGCGCCAGCAGACGGATGACAGGGGGCTCCTACGAGCAGTACTTC | TRBJ2-7 | TRBD1 | few | TRBV4-1
CASRKDINTGELFF | TGTGCCAGCAGAAAGGACATCAACACCGGGGAGCTGTTTTTT | TRBJ2-2 | - | - | TRBV11-1
CATSLGANSPLHF | TGTGCCACCAGCTTGGGGGCGAATTCACCCCTCCACTTT | TRBJ1-6 | - | - | TRBV15
CASSSPGLAGKGTYEQYF | TGTGCCAGCAGTTCACCGGGACTAGCGGGGAAAGGGACTTACGAGCAGTACTTC | TRBJ2-7 | TRBD2 | - | TRBV28
CASSLPGLSSGNTIYF | TGTGCCAGCTCACTGCCGGGACTGAGCTCTGGAAACACCATATATTTT | TRBJ1-3 | - | once | TRBV18
CASSFSFTGIYGYTF | TGTGCCAGCAGCTTTAGCTTCACAGGAATCTATGGCTACACCTTC | TRBJ1-2 | - | many | TRBV7-8
CASSLTSSLQGAAVYEQYF | TGTGCCAGCAGCTTGACCTCCTCCCTTCAGGGGGCGGCCGTCTACGAGCAGTACTTC | TRBJ2-7 | TRBD1 | many | TRBV7-2
CSVLRTVNTEAFF | TGCAGCGTTCTACGGACAGTAAACACTGAAGCTTTCTTT | TRBJ1-1 | - | many | TRBV29-1
CASSLVGQGRRETQYF | TGTGCCAGCAGTTTAGTCGGGCAGGGGCGTAGGGAGACCCAGTACTTC | TRBJ2-5 | - | many | TRBV12-3/TRBV12-4
CASTPLASGIYEQYF | TGTGCCAGCACCCCACTCGCTAGCGGGATATACGAGCAGTACTTC | TRBJ2-7 | TRBD2 | few | TRBV12-3/TRBV12-4
CATEKPQTYEQYF | TGTGCCACCGAGAAACCACAGACCTACGAGCAGTACTTC | TRBJ2-7 | - | - | TRBV5-6
CASRPQGANYGYTF | TGTGCCAGCAGACCCCAGGGAGCTAACTATGGCTACACCTTC | TRBJ1-2 | - | many | TRBV12-3/TRBV12-4
CASSPAPWFGELFF | TGTGCCAGCAGTCCTGCGCCCTGGTTCGGGGAGCTGTTTTTT | TRBJ2-2 | - | many | TRBV2
CSARQVNTGELFF | TGCAGTGCGAGACAGGTTAACACCGGGGAGCTGTTTTTT | TRBJ2-2 | - | many | TRBV20-1
CASIQTSGPLGRKYGYTF | TGTGCCAGCATCCAAACCTCAGGGCCCTTAGGAAGGAAATATGGCTACACCTTC | TRBJ1-2 | - | many | TRBV7-9
CSARGTSDTGASNASPLHF | TGCAGTGCTAGGGGGACTAGCGACACCGGGGCGAGTAACGCTTCACCCCTCCACTTT | TRBJ1-6 | - | - | TRBV20-1
CSVSGRHYEQYF | TGCAGCGTTAGCGGGAGACACTACGAGCAGTACTTC | TRBJ2-7 | TRBD2 | - | TRBV29-1
CASVRSGDKAFF | TGTGCCAGCGTCCGATCAGGGGACAAGGCTTTCTTT | TRBJ1-1 | - | - | TRBV5-5
CATSAQGADGYTF | TGTGCCACCAGTGCTCAGGGGGCGGATGGCTACACCTTC | TRBJ1-2 | TRBD1 | many | TRBV24-1
CASSQDEGEETQYF | TGCGCCAGCAGCCAAGATGAGGGGGAAGAGACCCAGTACTTC | TRBJ2-5 | - | - | TRBV7-2
CSVAQGGGYTF | TGCAGCGTGGCACAGGGGGGTGGCTACACCTTC | TRBJ1-2 | TRBD1 | - | TRBV29-1
CASSFQQDTEAFF | TGTGCCAGCAGCTTTCAACAGGACACTGAAGCTTTCTTT | TRBJ1-1 | - | many | TRBV7-9
CSVAQGNTIYF | TGCAGCGTCGCGCAGGGGAACACCATATATTTT | TRBJ1-3 | - | - | TRBV29-1
CASSSGTSGGRETQYF | TGTGCCAGCAGCTCTGGGACTAGCGGGGGGCGGGAGACCCAGTACTTC | TRBJ2-5 | TRBD2 | once | TRBV7-9
CASSWRRYSQPQHF | TGTGCCAGCAGCTGGAGGCGGTACAGTCAGCCCCAGCATTTT | TRBJ1-5 | - | many | TRBV12-3/TRBV12-4
CSARDVRSTDTQYF | TGCAGTGCTAGAGATGTACGGAGTACAGATACGCAGTATTTT | TRBJ2-3 | - | - | TRBV20-1
CASSQEPRVRMGTEAFF | TGCGCCAGCAGCCAAGAACCTAGGGTCCGGATGGGCACTGAAGCTTTCTTT | TRBJ1-1 | - | few | TRBV5-1
CASSGRDSSGYTF | TGCGCCAGCAGTGGACGGGACAGTTCTGGCTACACCTTC | TRBJ1-2 | TRBD1 | few | TRBV10-2
CASVQGALPGELFF | TGTGCCAGCGTTCAGGGGGCGTTACCCGGGGAGCTGTTTTTT | TRBJ2-2 | TRBD1 | few | TRBV13
CASSQDVRGYEQYF | TGCGCCAGCAGCCAAGATGTGCGGGGGTACGAGCAGTACTTC | TRBJ2-7 | TRBD2 | - | TRBV4-3